This T cell receptor beta chain was sequenced for a study of blood T cells in healthy people across ages. The germline V and J ends were trimmed by 5 bases and 7 bases, with 15 bases remaining between them. The CDR3 loop spans 13 amino acids. Germline V gene data show CDR1 as SQVTM and CDR2 as ANQGSEA. Sample-barcoded 5' priming and a J-beta primer mix drove a second PCR of about 6 to 11 cycles. TCRdb re-called the 5' RACE reads through MiXCR, storing one row per CDR3 protein. Here the sample spans over 450,000 distinct CDR3 sequences, less than 25% being singletons. The same sample was also studied in work on T cells of mothers and their children.

The TCR originated in a boy younger than 18 in good health. This rearrangement joins TRBV29-1 to TRBJ1-5; D is unclear. Sequenced sample: blood. CDR3 sequence: CSVSDGGGQPQHF. DNA of the CDR3: TGCAGCGTTTCCGACGGAGGTGGGCAGCCCCAGCATTTT.